A selection of T cell receptor beta chains follows, all from one sample in a study of shared clonotypes between healthy human individuals. The method was immunoSEQ multiplex PCR; TCRdb's version includes in-frame clones alone and lacks a portion of them. The sample consists of around 700,000 clones, around 90% of them appearing once. Source material: naive CD8+ T cells sorted from blood. These receptors were taken from a young man in good health. Both conserved end residues are part of each CDR3. The D gene is left open where the match is weak. Clone size, where shown, is once, few, many, or a class for clones that have expanded.

J gene,D gene,V gene,clone size,CDR3 DNA,CDR3 protein
TRBJ2-5,-,TRBV10-3,-,TGTGCCATCAGTGAGACAGGAGAAGAGACCCAGTACTTC,CAISETGEETQYF
TRBJ2-2,TRBD2,TRBV7-6,few,TGTGCCAGCAGCATGCTAGCGGGAAGGAACACCGGGGAGCTGTTTTTT,CASSMLAGRNTGELFF
TRBJ2-5,-,TRBV5-1,-,TGCGCCAGCAGCTTGGAGTGGGGGACCCAAGAGACCCAGTACTTC,CASSLEWGTQETQYF
TRBJ1-2,-,TRBV15,-,TGTGCCACCAGCAGAGATTATGCCTCGGACTATGGCTACACCTTC,CATSRDYASDYGYTF
TRBJ2-7,TRBD2,TRBV7-2,-,TGTGCCAGCAGCTTAGTTTCGGGACTAGCGGATTACGAGCAGTACTTC,CASSLVSGLADYEQYF
TRBJ2-1,TRBD1,TRBV7-6,-,TGTGCCAGCAGCTCAAAGGACAGGGGCAATGAGCAGTTCTTC,CASSSKDRGNEQFF
TRBJ2-1,TRBD2,TRBV10-3,-,TGTGCCACCACTAGCGGGAGGAATGACGACAATGAGCAGTTCTTC,CATTSGRNDDNEQFF
TRBJ2-7,TRBD2,TRBV5-1,-,TGCGCCAGCAGCTTGGAAGCGGGAACACCCTACGAGCAGTACTTC,CASSLEAGTPYEQYF
TRBJ1-3,-,TRBV27,-,TGTGCCAGCAGTTTGATAGGGCCCGGAAACACCATATATTTT,CASSLIGPGNTIYF
TRBJ2-1,TRBD2,TRBV7-9,-,TGTGCCAGAAAACCCTTGGCGGGAGGTAACAATGAGCAGTTCTTC,CARKPLAGGNNEQFF
TRBJ2-3,-,TRBV2,-,TGTGCCAGCAGTGAATGGTTAGCCACGAGGGGAGATACGCAGTATTTT,CASSEWLATRGDTQYF
TRBJ2-7,TRBD2,TRBV7-8,-,TGTGCCAGCAGCAACCGCTTAGCGGGAGGGCGCTACGAGCAGTACTTC,CASSNRLAGGRYEQYF
TRBJ2-1,TRBD2,TRBV6-5,-,TGTGCCAGCAGTTACTCCTCTAGCGGGAGCTATGAGCAGTTCTTC,CASSYSSSGSYEQFF
TRBJ2-2,-,TRBV6-5,-,TGTGCCAGCAGTTACTCCGCAGGCGCCGGGGAGCTGTTTTTT,CASSYSAGAGELFF
TRBJ2-7,TRBD1,TRBV7-9,once,TGTGCCAGCAGCTTAGCCTTTAAACAGGGGACCATTCCCTACGAGCAGTACTTC,CASSLAFKQGTIPYEQYF
TRBJ1-2,-,TRBV21-1,-,TGTGCCAGCAGCAAAGCGGTCGTGACAGGGTGCGGCTACACCTTC,CASSKAVVTGCGYTF
TRBJ2-7,TRBD2,TRBV29-1,-,TGCAGCGTTAGCGGGGTTGTGGATGACGAGCAGTACTTC,CSVSGVVDDEQYF
TRBJ2-6,-,TRBV5-1,-,TGCGCCAGCAGGTCGCCGACAGATTATCCTGGGGCCAACGTCCTGACTTTC,CASRSPTDYPGANVLTF
TRBJ1-1,-,TRBV28,-,TGTGCCAGCAGTCCCCGGTATGAAGCTTTCTTT,CASSPRYEAFF
TRBJ2-3,-,TRBV4-1,once,TGCGCCAGCAGCCACTTTAGCGGTAGCACAGATACGCAGTATTTT,CASSHFSGSTDTQYF
TRBJ2-2,TRBD2,TRBV27,-,TGTGCCAGCAGTTCCTTACTAGCGGGAGGACCCGGGGAGCTGTTTTTT,CASSSLLAGGPGELFF
TRBJ2-7,-,TRBV5-6,-,TGTGCCAGCAGCCCGGGGGGCGTACTTTGGGCCTCCTACGAGCAGTACTTC,CASSPGGVLWASYEQYF
TRBJ2-7,-,TRBV10-2,-,TGCGCCAGCAGTGAGTCGGAGACCCGAGGCTACGAGCAGTACTTC,CASSESETRGYEQYF
TRBJ2-1,-,TRBV6-6,few,TGTGCCACCTTGTATGCCTCGGAGCAGTTCTTC,CATLYASEQFF
TRBJ2-2,TRBD2,TRBV7-2,-,TGTGCCAGCAGCCGACTAGCGGGAGTTGGCACCGGGGAGCTGTTTTTT,CASSRLAGVGTGELFF
TRBJ2-7,-,TRBV27,-,TGTGCCAGCAGTCCCGAGCTAGCAGGCCCTATCCTTTACGAGCAGTACTTC,CASSPELAGPILYEQYF
TRBJ2-3,TRBD2,TRBV11-3,-,TGTGCCAGCAGCTCCGGACTAGCGGGAGTGTCGGATACGCAGTATTTT,CASSSGLAGVSDTQYF
TRBJ2-7,TRBD2,TRBV28,-,TGTGCCAGCGTTACCATCGACAGCAGACTAGCGGGAGGGCTCCTAGGCGAGCAGTACTTC,CASVTIDSRLAGGLLGEQYF
TRBJ1-5,-,TRBV27,-,TGTGCCAGCAGTTCCCTAGGGGGGAATCAGCCCCAGCATTTT,CASSSLGGNQPQHF
TRBJ2-7,-,TRBV7-8,-,TGTGCCAGCAGCCCCGACTACTACGAGCAGTACTTC,CASSPDYYEQYF
TRBJ2-2,TRBD1,TRBV28,-,TGTGCCAGCAGTTCCCCAACCAGGACAGGAGGCACGAACACCGGGGAGCTGTTTTTT,CASSSPTRTGGTNTGELFF
TRBJ2-7,TRBD2,TRBV25-1,-,TGTGCCAGCAGTTTAGCGGGAGGGCCCTACGAGCAGTACTTC,CASSLAGGPYEQYF
TRBJ2-2,TRBD2,TRBV28,-,TGTGCCAGCAGTTCCCTTAGCGGGAGTGACGGGGAGCTGTTTTTT,CASSSLSGSDGELFF
TRBJ1-1,TRBD1,TRBV5-1,-,TGCGCCAGCAGCGGGGACAGTGAAGCTTTCTTT,CASSGDSEAFF
TRBJ2-1,TRBD2,TRBV30,few,TGTGCCTGGAGTGCCCCGGGACTAGCGTACCACAATGAGCAGTTCTTC,CAWSAPGLAYHNEQFF
TRBJ2-5,TRBD2,TRBV5-8,-,TGTGCCAGCAGCTTGCTTAGCGGGAGGAGAGAGACCCAGTACTTC,CASSLLSGRRETQYF
TRBJ1-3,-,TRBV21-1,-,TGTGCCAGCGGAGGAACTGGAAACACCATATATTTT,CASGGTGNTIYF
TRBJ2-5,-,TRBV7-8,-,TGTGCCAGCAGCTTAGCGCAACGGGAGAGCGTCCAGACCCAGTACTTC,CASSLAQRESVQTQYF
TRBJ1-1,-,TRBV27,once,TGTGCCAGCAGTTTTAACAGGAACACTGAAGCTTTCTTT,CASSFNRNTEAFF
TRBJ2-5,-,TRBV5-1,-,TGCGCCAGCATGACCCAAGAAGCTAGCGTACAAGAGACCCAGTACTTC,CASMTQEASVQETQYF
TRBJ1-2,TRBD1,TRBV5-3,-,TGTGCCAGCAGCCACGGGACAGGTGAATATGGCTACACCTTC,CASSHGTGEYGYTF
TRBJ2-5,TRBD2,TRBV6-6,once,TGTGCCAGCGACGTAGCGGGAGTAAAAGAGACCCAGTACTTC,CASDVAGVKETQYF
TRBJ1-2,-,TRBV5-6,-,TGTGCCAGCAGCTTGAGGCCAAGTCCGAACTATGGCTACACCTTC,CASSLRPSPNYGYTF
TRBJ1-1,-,TRBV29-1,-,TGCAGCGTTGAGGGGATGAACACTGAAGCTTTCTTT,CSVEGMNTEAFF
TRBJ2-7,-,TRBV7-2,-,TGTGCCAGCAGCGAAGGGTTTTCAGGGAATTACGAGCAGTACTTC,CASSEGFSGNYEQYF
TRBJ2-5,TRBD2,TRBV29-1,-,TGCAGCGTTGATGAACTAGCGGGAGAAGAGACCCAGTACTTC,CSVDELAGEETQYF
TRBJ2-1,-,TRBV25-1,-,TGTGCCAGCAGTGCGGCAGCGAACAATGAGCAGTTCTTC,CASSAAANNEQFF
TRBJ1-5,-,TRBV6-1,few,TGTGCCAGCAGGCCCAGTCAGCCCCAGCATTTT,CASRPSQPQHF
TRBJ2-3,TRBD2,TRBV19,-,TGTGCCAGTAGTATCACGGGGGGAAACACAGATACGCAGTATTTT,CASSITGGNTDTQYF
TRBJ2-2,-,TRBV6-5,-,TGTGCCAGCAGTTACGGAGAGCCCGGGGAGCTGTTTTTT,CASSYGEPGELFF
TRBJ2-5,TRBD2,TRBV4-2,-,TGTGCCAGCAGCCAAGGGCTAGCGGGAGAAAACCAAGAGACCCAGTACTTC,CASSQGLAGENQETQYF
TRBJ1-2,-,TRBV27,-,TGTGCCAGCAGCCCCGGTTTGGCCAAGCCCTATGGCTACACCTTC,CASSPGLAKPYGYTF
TRBJ2-5,TRBD1,TRBV6-6,-,TGTGCCAGCAGTTACTATGGGACAGGGGAGGAGACCCAGTACTTC,CASSYYGTGEETQYF
TRBJ1-2,-,TRBV7-9,once,TGTGCCAGCAGCTTCCCCGAAATTTTACGTGGCTACACCTTC,CASSFPEILRGYTF